These 28 T cell receptor beta chains were sequenced from one sample in a study of T cells in Graves' hyperthyroidism and ophthalmopathy. Amplification targeted TCR beta CDR3 regions from RNA transcripts. TCR CDR3 regions were first amplified by RT-PCR with HTBI primers. From the multiplex PCR reads, TCRdb called clonotypes with MiXCR, one entry per CDR3 protein. The sample includes more than 550,000 distinct CDR3 sequences, approximately 19% of them seen just once. Input material: blood. The origin of the receptors is a woman aged 45-65 years with Graves' hyperthyroidism that later progressed to Graves' ophthalmopathy.

This clonotype was observed at least ten times. This chain links TRBV5-1 with TRBJ2-1; 8 bases line up with TRBD1. The CDR3 consists of 14 residues. CDR1 SGHRS and CDR2 YFSETQ come from the germline V gene. The V and J ends lost 2 bases and 6 bases, in that order; junction bases with no gene match: 4. For the CDR3, the DNA is TGCGCCAGCAGCTTAGGGCAGGGGGCCAATGAGCAGTTCTTC. Its translation: CASSLGQGANEQFF.

This clonotype showed up many times. The chain is built from TRBV2 and TRBJ2-2; maybe TRBD2 (6 bases). The CDR3 is made up of 15 amino acids. The germline V gene encodes CDR1 SNHLY and CDR2 FYNNEI. V was shortened by 7 bases and J by 0 bases, with 12 bases between the two germline ends. The CDR3 DNA reads as TGTGCCAGCACCTTGGACTACCCGAACACCGGGGAGCTGTTTTTT. Its protein is CASTLDYPNTGELFF.

This clonotype was counted between two and nine times. V gene TRBV7-2 combines with J gene TRBJ1-5; D is unclear. The CDR3 has 14 amino acids. CDR1 and CDR2 (germline): SGHTA, FQGNSA. The V end lost 5 bases, the J end lost 7 bases, and 15 bases lay between the germline ends. The CDR3 DNA follows: TGTGCCAGCAGCCCGGAGGTGGGCAGGCAGCCCCAGCATTTT. Amino acid sequence: CASSPEVGRQPQHF.

There are a few counts of this clonotype. The chain couples TRBV7-2 to TRBJ2-7; 8 nucleotides agree with TRBD1. CDR3 length: 12 amino acids. Losses at the gene ends were 7 bases for V and 5 bases for J; bases not matched to a gene: 4. In germline, CDR1 is SGHTA, CDR2 FQGNSA. CDR3 in DNA: TGTGCCAGCACCCGACAGGGGAACGAGCAGTACTTC. It yields the protein CASTRQGNEQYF.

J is TRBJ2-1 and V is TRBV6-2 or TRBV6-3; D gene uncertain. Germline values: CDR1 MNHEY, CDR2 SVGEGT. V lost 6 bases to trimming and J lost 10 bases, with 10 bases between them. The CDR3 totals 11 residues. CDR3 bases: TGTGCCAGCAGCCAACACCCAGAGCAGTTCTTC. Amino acids: CASSQHPEQFF.

This clonotype has a single count. The chain recombines TRBV9 with TRBJ1-1; D gene unclear. V gave up 3 bases and J gave up 1 base, with 16 bases separating them. In germline, CDR1 is SGDLS, CDR2 YYNGEE. This CDR3 has 16 amino acids. CDR3 residues: CASSAREKVKNTEAFF. CDR3 DNA: TGTGCCAGCAGCGCCCGGGAGAAGGTGAAGAACACTGAAGCTTTCTTT.

The V gene is TRBV2, the J gene TRBJ2-7; the match to TRBD1 covers 8 bases. The CDR3 covers 14 residues. Germline assignment: CDR1 SNHLY and CDR2 FYNNEI. The V and J ends lost 2 bases and 5 bases, in that order; junction bases with no gene match: 5. The CDR3 sequence: CASSERTGGNEQYF. Written as DNA, the CDR3 is TGTGCCAGCAGTGAAAGAACAGGGGGAAACGAGCAGTACTTC.

This clonotype was seen a few times. The V and J genes are TRBV27 and TRBJ1-5; possibly TRBD1 for D (6 bases). CDR1 and CDR2 from the germline V gene are MNHEY and SMNVEV (reference sequence). V lost 3 bases to trimming and J lost 6 bases, with 12 bases between them. The CDR3 is 14 amino acids. CDR3 region: CASSLYRVGQPQHF. CDR3 sequence (DNA): TGTGCCAGCAGTTTGTACAGGGTGGGTCAGCCCCAGCATTTT.

This chain links TRBV6-6 with TRBJ1-6; D is undetermined. The germline V gene encodes CDR1 MNHNY and CDR2 SVGAGI (reference sequence). Trimming took off 0 bases at V and 0 bases at J, with 12 bases between the two ends. This CDR3 is built from 18 residues. CDR3 region: CASSYSSGSSSYNSPLHF. Written as DNA, the CDR3 is TGTGCCAGCAGTTACTCGTCGGGCTCGAGCTCCTATAATTCACCCCTCCACTTT.

CDR3 residues: CASTPGTSLNIQYF. CDR3 bases: TGTGCCAGTACCCCCGGGACATCTCTGAACATTCAGTACTTC. The rearrangement joins TRBV19 to TRBJ2-4, with D possibly being TRBD1 (6 bases). Trimming removed 7 bases from V and 7 bases from J, with 17 bases in between. CDR3 size: 14 residues. Germline CDR1 and CDR2: LNHDA and SQIVND (reference sequence).

The chain employs TRBV6-1 and TRBJ2-1; tentatively, D is TRBD2 (5 bases). CDR3 size: 13 residues. Germline-derived CDR1 and CDR2 are MNHNS and SASEGT. The germline V and J ends were trimmed by 5 bases and 14 bases, with 19 bases remaining between them. The CDR3: CASSNPPGTHKFF. Written as DNA, the CDR3 is TGTGCCAGCAGTAATCCCCCGGGAACCCATAAGTTCTTC.

V is TRBV5-8 and J is TRBJ1-2; TRBD1 agrees at 7 bases. The CDR3 runs to 16 residues. The V segment lost 4 bases and the J segment 2 bases; nucleotides outside the gene matches: 11. Germline CDR1 and CDR2: SGHTS and YDEGEE. The CDR3 DNA sequence: TGTGCCAGCAGCGTAATGACAGGGAAACCCAACTATGGCTACACCTTC. Protein sequence: CASSVMTGKPNYGYTF.

On this clonotype itself: Given a much more abundant clone one base away, this may be a read error. This rearrangement joins TRBV2 to TRBJ2-2, with D uncertain. The germline V and J ends were trimmed by 5 bases and 0 bases, with 7 bases remaining between them. This CDR3 has 14 amino acids. In germline, CDR1 is SNHLY, CDR2 FYNNEI. The CDR3 region is CASSNSANTGELFF. CDR3 nucleotide sequence: TGTGCCAGCAGTAACTCAGCGAACACCGGGGAGCTGTTTTTT.

This clonotype has more than one count but fewer than ten. CDR3 in DNA: TGTGCCACCAGCAGGACCCCTGGGGGACCGGAGGGCTACACCTTC. Amino acids: CATSRTPGGPEGYTF. The chain recombines TRBV15 with TRBJ1-2; D perhaps matches TRBD1 (5 bases). Trimming cost V 3 bases and J 8 bases, with 19 bases left between them. The CDR3 length is 15 residues. Germline V gene data show CDR1 as LNHNV and CDR2 as YYDKDF (reference sequence).

The rearrangement links TRBV6-5 to TRBJ1-3, with TRBD1 as a possible D gene (5 bases). This CDR3 spans 16 amino acids. In germline, CDR1 is MNHEY, CDR2 SVGAGI. V lost 0 bases and J lost 4, with 13 bases in between. The CDR3 nucleotides are TGTGCCAGCAGTTACTCGAGGGGTTGGTCCGGAAACACCATATATTTT. Protein product: CASSYSRGWSGNTIYF.

This clonotype was detected ten times or more. The chain recombines TRBV19 with TRBJ1-1; TRBD1 might be the D (5 bases). CDR1 is LNHDA and CDR2 is SQIVND in the germline V gene (reference sequence). V dropped 4 bases and J dropped 1 base, with 19 bases sitting between them. The CDR3 runs to 17 residues. The DNA for the CDR3 is TGTGCCAGTAGTAACCAGGGTGTGTTGGTTCCGAACACTGAAGCTTTCTTT. Protein: CASSNQGVLVPNTEAFF.

The chain's CDR3 is CASTFPPGMNTDTQYF. The CDR3 region has the DNA TGTGCCAGCACCTTCCCGCCGGGTATGAATACAGATACGCAGTATTTT. This rearrangement joins TRBV6-2 or TRBV6-3 to TRBJ2-3; D remains ambiguous. Between the trimmed V and J ends, which lost 7 bases and 3 bases, there was a span of 20 bases. Germline CDR1 and CDR2: MNHEY and SVGEGT. The CDR3 sequence is 16 residues long.

There are many counts of this clonotype. This rearrangement joins TRBV3-1 to TRBJ1-2, with TRBD1 as a possible D gene (6 bases). Trimming pared 1 base from V and 8 bases from J, leaving 14 bases between. CDR1 is LGHDT, CDR2 YNNKEL, per germline (reference sequence). This CDR3 has 14 amino acids. The CDR3 here is CASSQGAGVRGYTF. In DNA, the CDR3 is TGTGCCAGCAGCCAAGGAGCAGGGGTGAGGGGCTACACCTTC.

The chain carries TRBV7-8 and TRBJ2-3; maybe TRBD2 (5 bases). The CDR3 consists of 16 residues. The germline V gene has CDR1 SGHVS and CDR2 FQNEAQ. V lost 5 bases, J lost 1 base, and 16 bases lay in between. For the CDR3, the DNA is TGTGCCAGCAGCCAAGATAGGATGCGGGGCACAGATACGCAGTATTTT. Its protein is CASSQDRMRGTDTQYF. The entire variable domain, with the rest obtained from reference TRBV7-8 and TRBJ2-3, is as follows: GAGVSQSPRYKVAKRGQDVALRCDPISGHVSLFWYQQALGQGPEFLTYFQNEAQLDKSGLPSDRFFAERPEGSVSTLKIQRTQQEDSAVYLCASSQDRMRGTDTQYFGPGTRLTVL.

This clonotype came up a few times. CDR3 sequence (DNA): TGTGCCACCAGCAGAGATCACGGCAGGGGAGATGAAAAACTGTTTTTT. Amino acid sequence: CATSRDHGRGDEKLFF. The chain has TRBV15 and TRBJ1-4; maybe TRBD1 (6 bases). Germline V gene sequence: CDR1 LNHNV, CDR2 YYDKDF (reference sequence). CDR3 length: 16 residues. V shed 0 bases and J shed 6 bases, with 14 bases lying between them.

This clonotype has just a few counts. The chain combines TRBV9 with TRBJ2-7; D is possibly TRBD2 (6 bases). The CDR3 has 15 amino acids. Germline assignment: CDR1 SGDLS and CDR2 YYNGEE. V lost 0 bases, J lost 5 bases, and 15 bases lay in between. CDR3 nucleotides: TGTGCCAGCAGCGTAGGGGGAGTGGGGGGAAACGAGCAGTACTTC. Its translation: CASSVGGVGGNEQYF.

This clonotype was recorded many times. This sequence joins TRBV5-1 and TRBJ2-7; tentatively, D is TRBD1 (6 bases). V lost 0 bases to trimming and J lost 4 bases, with 14 bases between them. Germline-derived CDR1 and CDR2 are SGHRS and YFSETQ. This CDR3 spans 15 amino acids. CDR3 in amino acids: CASSLGTGSWYEQYF. The CDR3 DNA reads as TGCGCCAGCAGCTTGGGAACAGGGAGTTGGTACGAGCAGTACTTC.

This clonotype was counted many times. The chain employs TRBV20-1 and TRBJ1-2; 7 nucleotides agree with TRBD1. Germline V gene lookup returns CDR1 DFQATT and CDR2 SNEGSKA (reference sequence). CDR3 length equals 12 residues. CDR3 sequence reads: CRSGGGSDGYTF. The CDR3 DNA is TGCAGGTCTGGAGGGGGCAGTGATGGCTACACCTTC.

This clonotype was seen many times. The chain uses TRBV6-6 and TRBJ2-1, with 7 bases lining up with TRBD2. V lost 1 base to trimming and J lost 9 bases; unmatched junction nucleotides: 3. CDR1 MNHNY and CDR2 SVGAGI come from the germline V gene (reference sequence). The CDR3 runs to 13 residues. This chain's CDR3 is CASSYFSGVEQFF. CDR3 coding DNA: TGTGCCAGCAGTTACTTCAGCGGGGTTGAGCAGTTCTTC.

This clonotype was observed at least ten times. This chain connects TRBV11-3 to TRBJ1-1, with D possibly TRBD1 on 6 matching bases. CDR3 size: 12 residues. V was trimmed by 4 bases and J by 4 bases, leaving 7 bases between them. CDR1 SGHNT and CDR2 YENEEA come from the germline V gene. The CDR3 spells CASSSGATEAFF. In nucleotides, the CDR3 is TGTGCCAGCAGCTCAGGGGCCACTGAAGCTTTCTTT.

The chain uses TRBV3-1 and TRBJ1-6; 8 positions match TRBD1. This CDR3 is built from 17 residues. The germline V gene encodes CDR1 LGHDT and CDR2 YNNKEL (reference sequence). The V gene end was trimmed by 4 bases and the J gene end by 6 bases; junction bases not matched to a gene: 11. CDR3 nucleotide sequence: TGTGCCAGCAGCCTTCCCCCGACAGGGGCGCGTAATTCACCCCTCCACTTT. It encodes CASSLPPTGARNSPLHF.

This rearrangement joins TRBV6-5 to TRBJ2-3, with D perhaps matching TRBD2 (7 bases). V was shortened by 2 bases and J by 6 bases, with 18 bases between the two germline ends. There are 16 residues in the CDR3. Per the germline V gene, CDR1 is MNHEY and CDR2 is SVGAGI. CDR3 region: CASSYDRGATGDTQYF. In nucleotides, the CDR3 is TGTGCCAGCAGTTACGATCGGGGGGCCACCGGGGATACGCAGTATTTT.

This clonotype turned up a few times. This chain joins TRBV27 and TRBJ1-2; no firm D call. The CDR3 loop spans 15 amino acids. The germline V and J ends were trimmed by 0 bases and 4 bases, with 12 bases remaining between them. Looked up from germline, CDR1 is MNHEY and CDR2 is SMNVEV (reference sequence). DNA of the CDR3: TGTGCCAGCAGTTTATCGGTCAGGACGGCCTATGGCTACACCTTC. Protein: CASSLSVRTAYGYTF.